A selection of T cell receptor beta chains follows, all from one sample in a study of control samples from healthy donors and cancer patients. The table came from immunoSEQ multiplex PCR; TCRdb's copy has only in-frame clones and leaves some out. The sample shows 91,000 or so clones, roughly 92% of them seen only once. The sample comprised blood. The receptors here all came from a woman younger than 45 in good health. Both conserved end residues are part of each CDR3. The D gene is left open where the match is weak. Size values are once, few and many counts, or a class for expanded clones, and some rows have none.

abundance: NA; v_gene: TRBV19; j_gene: TRBJ1-1; d_gene: TRBD1; CDR3nt: TGTGCCAGTAACCCAACAGGGGGAAAGAACACTGAAGCTTTCTTT; CDR3aa: CASNPTGGKNTEAFF
abundance: NA; v_gene: TRBV5-1; j_gene: TRBJ1-6; d_gene: NA; CDR3nt: TGCGCCAGCAGCTCGGACATCAGGAATTCACCCCTCCACTTT; CDR3aa: CASSSDIRNSPLHF
abundance: NA; v_gene: TRBV14; j_gene: TRBJ2-7; d_gene: NA; CDR3nt: TGTGCCAGCAGCCTTACTCCGGGACACGTCGACTACGAGCAGTACTTC; CDR3aa: CASSLTPGHVDYEQYF
abundance: NA; v_gene: TRBV7-9; j_gene: TRBJ2-5; d_gene: NA; CDR3nt: TGTGCCAGCAGCTTAGACGATCGGACCCAGTACTTC; CDR3aa: CASSLDDRTQYF
abundance: NA; v_gene: TRBV5-1; j_gene: TRBJ2-5; d_gene: NA; CDR3nt: TGCGCCAGCAGCTTGGTCCAGCAGCAAGAGACCCAGTACTTC; CDR3aa: CASSLVQQQETQYF
abundance: once; v_gene: TRBV6-6; j_gene: TRBJ1-2; d_gene: TRBD1; CDR3nt: TGTGCCAGCACCAGACAGGGAGGTGGCTACACCTTC; CDR3aa: CASTRQGGGYTF
abundance: NA; v_gene: TRBV6-4; j_gene: TRBJ2-3; d_gene: NA; CDR3nt: TGTGCCTCCAGCCTCTCCGGGACAGATACGCAGTATTTT; CDR3aa: CASSLSGTDTQYF
abundance: NA; v_gene: TRBV5-5; j_gene: TRBJ2-7; d_gene: NA; CDR3nt: TGTGCCAGCAGCTTGACAGGGCCGATCTACGAGCAGTACTTC; CDR3aa: CASSLTGPIYEQYF
abundance: NA; v_gene: TRBV15; j_gene: TRBJ2-7; d_gene: TRBD1; CDR3nt: TGTGCCACCAGCAGACAGGGGGCATGGGAGCAGTACTTC; CDR3aa: CATSRQGAWEQYF
abundance: NA; v_gene: TRBV6-1; j_gene: TRBJ1-2; d_gene: TRBD1; CDR3nt: TGTGCCAGCAGTGAACATATGACAGGGTTGAACTATGGCTACACCTTC; CDR3aa: CASSEHMTGLNYGYTF
abundance: NA; v_gene: TRBV6-5; j_gene: TRBJ1-1; d_gene: TRBD1; CDR3nt: TGTGCCAGCAGTTATGGGACAGTGAACACTGAAGCTTTCTTT; CDR3aa: CASSYGTVNTEAFF
abundance: NA; v_gene: TRBV25-1; j_gene: TRBJ2-2; d_gene: NA; CDR3nt: TGTGCCAGCAGTCTCCTTCTCCGGGCCCGCGTAAACACCGGGGAGCTGTTTTTT; CDR3aa: CASSLLLRARVNTGELFF
abundance: NA; v_gene: TRBV2; j_gene: TRBJ2-7; d_gene: TRBD2; CDR3nt: TGTGCCAGCAGTGAAAGACGGACTAGCGGCTCCTACGAGCAGTACTTC; CDR3aa: CASSERRTSGSYEQYF
abundance: NA; v_gene: TRBV18; j_gene: TRBJ1-4; d_gene: NA; CDR3nt: TGTGCCAGCTCACTTTTAAGTCTTTCCGGACAAGTCAATGAAAAACTGTTTTTT; CDR3aa: CASSLLSLSGQVNEKLFF
abundance: NA; v_gene: TRBV2; j_gene: TRBJ2-3; d_gene: NA; CDR3nt: TGTGCCAGCACCCGGGACAGCACAGATACGCAGTATTTT; CDR3aa: CASTRDSTDTQYF
abundance: NA; v_gene: TRBV2; j_gene: TRBJ1-5; d_gene: TRBD1; CDR3nt: TGTGCCAGCCGGGACAGAAATCAGCCCCAGCATTTT; CDR3aa: CASRDRNQPQHF
abundance: NA; v_gene: TRBV9; j_gene: TRBJ1-4; d_gene: NA; CDR3nt: TGTGCCAGCAGCCCGGGACTGACGAATGAAAAACTGTTTTTT; CDR3aa: CASSPGLTNEKLFF
abundance: NA; v_gene: TRBV5-1; j_gene: TRBJ1-1; d_gene: NA; CDR3nt: TGCGCCAGCAGCTTGTGGGGGGGAGGAATGAACACTGAAGCTTTCTTT; CDR3aa: CASSLWGGGMNTEAFF
abundance: once; v_gene: TRBV3-1/TRBV3-2; j_gene: TRBJ1-1; d_gene: NA; CDR3nt: TGTGCCAGCAGCCAGGGGGCGCTTCGGTGGAACACTGAAGCTTTCTTT; CDR3aa: CASSQGALRWNTEAFF